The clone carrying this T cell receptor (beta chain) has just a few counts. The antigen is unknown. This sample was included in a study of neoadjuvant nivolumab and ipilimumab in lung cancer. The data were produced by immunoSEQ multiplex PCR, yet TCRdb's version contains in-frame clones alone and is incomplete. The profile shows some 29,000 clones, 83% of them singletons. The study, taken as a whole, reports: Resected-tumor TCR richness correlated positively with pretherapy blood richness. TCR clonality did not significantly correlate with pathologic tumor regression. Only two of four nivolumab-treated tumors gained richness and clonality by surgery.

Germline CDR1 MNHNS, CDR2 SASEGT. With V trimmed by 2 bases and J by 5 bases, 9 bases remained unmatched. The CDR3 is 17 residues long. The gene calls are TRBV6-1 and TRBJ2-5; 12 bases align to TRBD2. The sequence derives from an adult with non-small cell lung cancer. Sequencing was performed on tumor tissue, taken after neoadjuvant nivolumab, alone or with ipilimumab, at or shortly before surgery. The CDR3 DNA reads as TGTGCCAGCAGTGAAAACCTAGCGGGGGGGCTGGGGGAGACCCAGTACTTC. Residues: CASSENLAGGLGETQYF.